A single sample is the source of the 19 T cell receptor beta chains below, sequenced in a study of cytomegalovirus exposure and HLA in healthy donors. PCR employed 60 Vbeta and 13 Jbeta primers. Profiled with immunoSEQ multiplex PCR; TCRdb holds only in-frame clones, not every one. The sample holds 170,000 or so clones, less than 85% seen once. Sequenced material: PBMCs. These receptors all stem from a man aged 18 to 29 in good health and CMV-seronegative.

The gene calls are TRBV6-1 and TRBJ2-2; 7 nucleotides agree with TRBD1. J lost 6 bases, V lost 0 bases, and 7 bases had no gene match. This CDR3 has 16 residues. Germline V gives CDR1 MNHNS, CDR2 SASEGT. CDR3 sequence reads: CASSEAVFTGAGELFF. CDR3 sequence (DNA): TGTGCCAGCAGTGAAGCGGTCTTCACAGGGGCCGGGGAGCTGTTTTTT.

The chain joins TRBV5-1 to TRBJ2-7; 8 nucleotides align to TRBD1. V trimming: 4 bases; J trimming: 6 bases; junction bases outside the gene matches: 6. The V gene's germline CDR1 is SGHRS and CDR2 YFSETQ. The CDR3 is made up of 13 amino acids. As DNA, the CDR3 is TGCGCCAGCAGCCCGGACAGGGTTGGCGAGCAGTACTTC. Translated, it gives CASSPDRVGEQYF.

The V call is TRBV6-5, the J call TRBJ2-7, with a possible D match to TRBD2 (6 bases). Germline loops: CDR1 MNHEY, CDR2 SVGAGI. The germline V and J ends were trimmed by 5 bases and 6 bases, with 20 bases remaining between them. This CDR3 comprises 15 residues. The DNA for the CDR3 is TGTGCCAGCAGTCCAAGTGGGCGGGAAACTTTCGAGCAGTACTTC. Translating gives CASSPSGRETFEQYF.

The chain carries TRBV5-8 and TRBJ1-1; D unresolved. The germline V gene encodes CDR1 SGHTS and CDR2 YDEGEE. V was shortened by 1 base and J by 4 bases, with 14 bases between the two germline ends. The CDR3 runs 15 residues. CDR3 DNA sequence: TGTGCCAGCAGCTTGCGTCCAGGTCAAGTCACTGAAGCTTTCTTT. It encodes CASSLRPGQVTEAFF. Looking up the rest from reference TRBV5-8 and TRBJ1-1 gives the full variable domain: EAGVTQSPTHLIKTRGQQATLRCSPISGHTSVYWYQQALGLGLQFLLWYDEGEERNRGNFPPRFSGRQFPNYSSELNVNALELEDSALYLCASSLRPGQVTEAFFGQGTRLTVV.

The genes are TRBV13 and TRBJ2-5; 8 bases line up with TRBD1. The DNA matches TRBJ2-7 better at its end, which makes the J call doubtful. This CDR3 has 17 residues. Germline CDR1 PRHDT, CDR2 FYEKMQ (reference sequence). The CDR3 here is CASSLSRSRGPSYEQYF. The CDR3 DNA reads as TGTGCCAGCAGCTTATCAAGGTCCAGGGGGCCATCCTACGAGCAGTACTTC.

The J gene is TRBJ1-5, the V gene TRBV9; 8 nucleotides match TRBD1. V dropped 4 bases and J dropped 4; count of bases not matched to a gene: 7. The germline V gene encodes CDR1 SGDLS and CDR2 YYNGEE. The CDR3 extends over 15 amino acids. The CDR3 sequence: CASSPGGGENQPQHF. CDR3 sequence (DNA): TGTGCCAGCAGCCCAGGGGGCGGTGAGAATCAGCCCCAGCATTTT.

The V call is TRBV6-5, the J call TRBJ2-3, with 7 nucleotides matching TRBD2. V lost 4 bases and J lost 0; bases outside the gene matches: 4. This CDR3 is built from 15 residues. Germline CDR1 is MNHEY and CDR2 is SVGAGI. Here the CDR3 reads CASSWSRESTDTQYF. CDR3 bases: TGTGCCAGCAGTTGGTCGCGGGAGAGCACAGATACGCAGTATTTT.

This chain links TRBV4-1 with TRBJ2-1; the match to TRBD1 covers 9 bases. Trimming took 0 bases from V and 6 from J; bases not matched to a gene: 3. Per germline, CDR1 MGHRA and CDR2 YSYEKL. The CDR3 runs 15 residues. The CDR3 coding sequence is TGCGCCAGCAGCCAAGATGGGACAGGGTCCAATGAGCAGTTCTTC. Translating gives CASSQDGTGSNEQFF.

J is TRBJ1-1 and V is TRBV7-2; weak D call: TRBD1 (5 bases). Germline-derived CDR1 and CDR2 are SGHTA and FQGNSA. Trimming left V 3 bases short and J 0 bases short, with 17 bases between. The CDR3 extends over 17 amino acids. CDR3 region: CASSFSRVGRLNTEAFF. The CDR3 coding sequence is TGTGCCAGCAGCTTTTCCAGGGTAGGCCGTTTGAACACTGAAGCTTTCTTT.

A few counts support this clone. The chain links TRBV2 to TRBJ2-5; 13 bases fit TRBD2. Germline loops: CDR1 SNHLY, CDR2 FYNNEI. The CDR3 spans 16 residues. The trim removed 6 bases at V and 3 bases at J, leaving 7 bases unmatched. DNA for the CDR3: TGTGCCAGCAGCCTCACCGGACTAGCGGGGGAAGAGACCCAGTACTTC. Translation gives CASSLTGLAGEETQYF.

In DNA form, the CDR3 reads TGTGCCAGCAGCTCCGGGGGGTCCGGGGAGCTGTTTTTT. It is translated as CASSSGGSGELFF. This chain uses TRBV6-5 with TRBJ2-2, with 7 bases aligning to TRBD2. CDR1 is MNHEY and CDR2 is SVGAGI in the germline V gene. The CDR3 has 13 amino acids. Trimming removed 6 bases from V and 6 bases from J; junction bases left unmatched: 4.

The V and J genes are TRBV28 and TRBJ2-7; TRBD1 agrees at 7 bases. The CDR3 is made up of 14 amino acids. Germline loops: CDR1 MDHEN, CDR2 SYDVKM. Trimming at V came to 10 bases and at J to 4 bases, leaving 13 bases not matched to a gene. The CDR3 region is CAIADRMDPYEQYF. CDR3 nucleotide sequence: TGTGCCATTGCGGACAGGATGGATCCGTACGAGCAGTACTTC.

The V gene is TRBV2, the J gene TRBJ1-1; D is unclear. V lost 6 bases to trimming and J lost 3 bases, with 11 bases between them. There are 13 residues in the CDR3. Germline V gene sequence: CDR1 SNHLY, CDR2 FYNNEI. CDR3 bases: TGTGCCAGCAGCCTGGACGGGGACACTGAAGCTTTCTTT. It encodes CASSLDGDTEAFF.

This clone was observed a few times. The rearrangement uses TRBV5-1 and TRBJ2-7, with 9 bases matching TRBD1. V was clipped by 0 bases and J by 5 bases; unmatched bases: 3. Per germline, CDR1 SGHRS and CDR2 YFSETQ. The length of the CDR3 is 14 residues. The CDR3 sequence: CASSLAQGAHEQYF. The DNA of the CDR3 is TGCGCCAGCAGCTTGGCACAGGGGGCGCACGAGCAGTACTTC.

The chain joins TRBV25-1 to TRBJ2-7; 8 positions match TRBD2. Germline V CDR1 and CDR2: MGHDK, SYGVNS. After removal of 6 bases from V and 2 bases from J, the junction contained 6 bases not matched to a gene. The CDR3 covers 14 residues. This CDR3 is CASSLGRVPYEQYF. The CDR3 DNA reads TGTGCCAGCAGCCTCGGGAGGGTACCCTACGAGCAGTACTTC.

The DNA of the CDR3 is TGTGCCACGGGACAGGGGTTTGGGCAGTACTTC. It encodes CATGQGFGQYF. V is TRBV6-5 and J is TRBJ2-7; TRBD1 matches at 10 bases. Trimming took 10 bases from V and 9 from J; bases not matched to a gene: 6. The CDR3 is made up of 11 amino acids. Germline CDR1 MNHEY, CDR2 SVGAGI.

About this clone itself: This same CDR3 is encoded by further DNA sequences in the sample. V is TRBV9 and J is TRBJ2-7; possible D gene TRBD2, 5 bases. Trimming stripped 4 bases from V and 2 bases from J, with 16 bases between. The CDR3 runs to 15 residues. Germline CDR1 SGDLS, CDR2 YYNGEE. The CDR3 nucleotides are TGTGCCAGCAGCATTAGCGTGGGAGACCCCTACGAGCAGTACTTC. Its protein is CASSISVGDPYEQYF.

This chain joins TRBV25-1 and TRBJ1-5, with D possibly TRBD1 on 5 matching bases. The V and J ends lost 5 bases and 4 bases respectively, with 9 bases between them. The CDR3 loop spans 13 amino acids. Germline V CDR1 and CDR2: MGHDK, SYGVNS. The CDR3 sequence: CASSRGGNQPQHF. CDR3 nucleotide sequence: TGTGCCAGCAGTAGGGGAGGGAATCAGCCCCAGCATTTT.

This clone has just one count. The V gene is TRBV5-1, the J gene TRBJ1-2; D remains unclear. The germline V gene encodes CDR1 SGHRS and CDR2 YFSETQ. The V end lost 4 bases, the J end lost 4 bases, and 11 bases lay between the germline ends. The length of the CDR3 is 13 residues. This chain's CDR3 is CASSPMGGYGYTF. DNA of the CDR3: TGCGCCAGCAGCCCAATGGGAGGCTATGGCTACACCTTC. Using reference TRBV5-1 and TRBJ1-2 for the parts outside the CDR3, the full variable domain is KAGVTQTPRYLIKTRGQQVTLSCSPISGHRSVSWYQQTPGQGLQFLFEYFSETQRNKGNFPGRFSGRQFSNSRSEMNVSTLELGDSALYLCASSPMGGYGYTFGSGTRLTVV.